The 17 T cell receptor beta chains presented below share a single source sample, sequenced in a study of spatial heterogeneity in lung cancer. TCRdb re-called the 5' RACE reads through MiXCR, storing one row per CDR3 protein. Seen here are nearly 95,000 distinct CDR3 sequences, approximately 19% observed once, and the top ten hold 20% to 25%. Time point here: blood at routine non-recurrence follow-up after resection. Sequenced material: PBMCs, taken at follow-up. Source of these receptors: a male donor with early-stage non-small cell lung cancer.

This clonotype was found a few times. The chain joins TRBV5-6 to TRBJ2-7; 7 nucleotides align to TRBD2. V was pared by 4 bases and J by 0 bases, with 13 bases of the junction left unmatched. Germline CDR1 is SGHDT and CDR2 is YYEEEE. CDR3 length: 17 residues. For the CDR3, the DNA is TGTGCCAGCAGCCCCCGCCCAGGGTGGGGGGGCTCCTACGAGCAGTACGTC. Translating gives CASSPRPGWGGSYEQYV.

V and J are TRBV29-1 and TRBJ2-1; D is ambiguous. This CDR3 has 14 residues. Trimming left V 7 bases short and J 0 bases short, with 13 bases between. CDR1 is SQVTM, CDR2 ANQGSEA, per germline. CDR3 DNA: TGCAGCGGGAAGGATACGAGCTCCTACAATGAGCAGTTCTTC. This sequence encodes CSGKDTSSYNEQFF.

The V call is TRBV6-5, the J call TRBJ2-5; D is uncertain. CDR1 and CDR2 from the germline V gene are MNHEY and SVGAGI. With 2 bases removed from V and 5 bases from J, the gap between germline ends came to 9 bases. The CDR3 contains 13 residues. CDR3 in DNA: TGTGCCAGCAGTTACGATACGGACGAGACCCAGTACTTC. Amino acid sequence: CASSYDTDETQYF.

The chain recombines TRBV6-5 with TRBJ2-6, with D uncertain. Trimming left V 5 bases short and J 3 bases short, with 11 bases between. The CDR3 is made up of 15 amino acids. Germline values: CDR1 MNHEY, CDR2 SVGAGI. CDR3 sequence reads: CASSTPPFGANVLTF. The CDR3 region has the DNA TGTGCCAGCAGTACCCCTCCCTTTGGGGCCAACGTCCTGACTTTC.

In this sample, this clonotype turned up a few times. This rearrangement joins TRBV11-3 to TRBJ2-3; the D call may be TRBD1 or TRBD2 (5 bases each). The V end was cut by 5 bases, the J end by 1 base, with 19 bases between. The germline V gene has CDR1 SGHNT and CDR2 YENEEA. The CDR3 totals 17 residues. The CDR3 loop reads CASSPGRGFSGTDTQYF. The CDR3 coding sequence is TGTGCCAGCAGCCCGGGAAGGGGATTCTCGGGCACAGATACGCAGTATTTT.

V usage is TRBV7-2 and J usage is TRBJ2-1, with 10 bases identical to TRBD2. CDR3 length: 15 amino acids. V was clipped by 6 bases and J by 7 bases; unmatched bases: 9. The germline V gene has CDR1 SGHTA and CDR2 FQGNSA. CDR3 loop: CASRASGGALNEQFF. The CDR3 DNA reads TGTGCCAGCAGGGCCAGCGGGGGGGCCTTAAATGAGCAGTTCTTC.

The rearrangement joins TRBV20-1 to TRBJ2-1, with 12 bases identical to TRBD2. V trimming: 4 bases; J trimming: 9 bases; junction bases outside the gene matches: 4. This CDR3 region has 13 residues. Germline V gives CDR1 DFQATT, CDR2 SNEGSKA (reference sequence). The CDR3 is CSATSGGAGEQFF. In DNA, the CDR3 is TGCAGTGCTACTAGCGGGGGGGCCGGTGAGCAGTTCTTC.

This clonotype was recorded many times. The V gene is TRBV28, the J gene TRBJ2-2; 9 nucleotides align to TRBD1. Trimming cost V 7 bases and J 3 bases; bases outside gene matches: 15. From germline, CDR1 is MDHEN and CDR2 SYDVKM. The CDR3 contains 18 residues. The chain's CDR3 is CASNPPPPGQGDTGELFF. CDR3 bases: TGTGCCAGCAATCCCCCGCCCCCGGGACAGGGTGACACCGGGGAGCTGTTTTTT.

The chain combines TRBV20-1 with TRBJ2-1; 7 positions match TRBD1. The CDR3 loop spans 17 amino acids. Germline CDR1 reads DFQATT; CDR2 reads SNEGSKA (reference sequence). J lost 4 bases, V lost 1 base, and 13 bases had no gene match. The CDR3 bases are TGCAGTGCTAGAGGTCAGGTTTGGGACAGACCTTACAATGAGCAGTTCTTC. Translated, it gives CSARGQVWDRPYNEQFF.

The gene calls are TRBV6-2 or TRBV6-3 and TRBJ2-7; 11 nucleotides agree with TRBD1. From germline, CDR1 is MNHEY and CDR2 SVGEGT. The junction had 1 base not matched to a gene; V was cut back by 5 bases and J by 1 base. CDR3 length: 14 residues. The CDR3 sequence: CASSGQGASYEQYV. The CDR3 DNA follows: TGTGCCAGCAGTGGACAGGGGGCATCCTACGAGCAGTACGTC.

This clonotype came up a few times. This chain links TRBV20-1 with TRBJ2-5, with D uncertain. The CDR3 runs to 12 residues. CDR1 is DFQATT, CDR2 SNEGSKA, per germline (reference sequence). V was clipped by 3 bases and J by 7 bases, with 12 bases between them. Here the CDR3 DNA reads TGCAGTGCTAGTGAACAGTCCTGGACCCAGTACTTC. It is translated as CSASEQSWTQYF.

The V call is TRBV13, the J call TRBJ2-5, with D unresolved. Trimming cost V 5 bases and J 5 bases, with 12 bases left between them. Germline-derived CDR1 and CDR2 are PRHDT and FYEKMQ (reference sequence). The CDR3 covers 13 residues. CDR3 nucleotides: TGTGCCAGCAGCCCCGGATATGGGGAGACCCAGTACTTC. Its protein is CASSPGYGETQYF.

The V call is TRBV7-2, the J call TRBJ1-2, with 8 bases identical to TRBD1. There are 16 residues in the CDR3. Trimming at V came to 1 base and at J to 3 bases, leaving 7 bases not matched to a gene. Germline V gene lookup returns CDR1 SGHTA and CDR2 FQGNSA. The CDR3 sequence is CASSLVGPGGDYGYTF. The CDR3 region has the DNA TGTGCCAGCAGCTTAGTTGGCCCAGGGGGCGACTATGGCTACACCTTC.

In this sample, this clonotype turned up a few times. CDR3 nucleotides: TGTGCCAGCAGTGGGGCAAGACCACCAACCGGGGAGCTGTTTTTT. Translated, it gives CASSGARPPTGELFF. The rearrangement joins TRBV2 to TRBJ2-2, with D unresolved. CDR1 and CDR2 (germline): SNHLY, FYNNEI. Trimming cost V 4 bases and J 5 bases, with 14 bases left between them. The CDR3 contains 15 residues. Filled out from reference TRBV2 and TRBJ2-2, the complete variable domain reads EPEVTQTPSHQVTQMGQEVILRCVPISNHLYFYWYRQILGQKVEFLVSFYNNEISEKSEIFDDQFSVERPDGSNFTLKIRSTKLEDSAMYFCASSGARPPTGELFFGEGSRLTVL.

This clonotype was detected a few times. The chain couples TRBV6-6 to TRBJ1-5; 7 bases are a match to TRBD1. Germline V gene lookup returns CDR1 MNHNY and CDR2 SVGAGI (reference sequence). V gave up 11 bases and J gave up 3 bases; unmatched junction bases: 4. The CDR3 extends over 12 amino acids. The CDR3 protein is CAAGGNNQPQHF. The CDR3 DNA follows: TGTGCCGCAGGGGGGAACAATCAGCCCCAGCATTTT.

This clonotype was detected many times. The chain combines TRBV2 with TRBJ2-7; D is perhaps TRBD1 (6 bases). V dropped 4 bases and J dropped 5 bases, with 15 bases sitting between them. Germline V gives CDR1 SNHLY, CDR2 FYNNEI. The CDR3 has 14 residues. CDR3 coding DNA: TGTGCCAGCAGTGCGCTGACAGGCTTGGACGAGCAGTACGTC. This gives the protein CASSALTGLDEQYV.

V usage is TRBV20-1 and J usage is TRBJ2-1; the D call may be TRBD1 or TRBD2 (5 bases each). CDR1 and CDR2 from the germline V gene are DFQATT and SNEGSKA (reference sequence). The CDR3 has 16 amino acids. The V and J ends lost 1 base and 2 bases respectively, with 15 bases between them. In DNA, the CDR3 is TGCAGTGCTAGAGGGGTCGGGACCATTACCTACAATGAGCAGTTCTTC. Its translation: CSARGVGTITYNEQFF.